This is a list of T cell receptor beta chains from one sample in a study of shared clonotypes between healthy human individuals. Profiling relied on immunoSEQ multiplex PCR, and the TCRdb table lists in-frame clones only, not all of them. There are some 490,000 clones in the sample; about 78% occur only once, and approximately 12% lies in the top ten. The sample taken for sequencing was PBMCs. These receptors all come from a woman in her forties in good health. Some clones in this sample may be carry-over from other donors' samples. The CDR3 runs from the conserved cysteine through the conserved F or W. The D gene is left open where the match is weak. Only part of the rows carry a size: once, few, many, or a class if the clone is expanded.

cdr3_length j_call clone_size d_call v_call cdr3_nt cdr3_aa
16 TRBJ2-1 - TRBD2 TRBV11-2 TGTGCCAGCAGCTTAGAAGCTAGCGGGAGGGCCGGGGAGCAGTTCTTC CASSLEASGRAGEQFF
14 TRBJ2-2 - TRBD1 TRBV6-1 TGTGCCAGCAGTGTGACAGGGGATAACGGGGAGCTGTTTTTT CASSVTGDNGELFF
15 TRBJ2-5 once - TRBV9 TGTGCCAGCAGCGTAGGGGGGCAGCCTGGGAGAGAGCAGTACTTC CASSVGGQPGREQYF
13 TRBJ2-4 - - TRBV19 TGTGCCAGTAGTACCCGGACGGGAAACATTCAGTACTTC CASSTRTGNIQYF
12 TRBJ2-7 - - TRBV2 TGTGCCAGCAGGGGCAGCCTTTACGAGCAGTACTTC CASRGSLYEQYF
11 TRBJ2-3 - - TRBV2 TGTGCCAGCACCCTGGCAGATACGCAGTATTTT CASTLADTQYF
13 TRBJ2-3 - - TRBV6-1 TGTGCCAGCAGGAGGAGTGAAGTAGATACGCAGTATTTT CASRRSEVDTQYF
15 TRBJ1-1 - - TRBV7-2 TGTGCCAGCAGCCCCCGGGGGGGAGGTGACACTGAAGCTTTCTTT CASSPRGGGDTEAFF
13 TRBJ2-5 - - TRBV5-4 TGTGCCAGCAGCTTGACCTTCCAAGAGACCCAGTACTTC CASSLTFQETQYF
13 TRBJ1-1 - - TRBV6-6 TGTGCCAGCAGTTACGGTCTGGGGACTGAAGCTTTCTTT CASSYGLGTEAFF
14 TRBJ1-2 - TRBD1 TRBV28 TGTGCCAGCAGTTTACCCCGGGGACAGAATGGCTACACCTTC CASSLPRGQNGYTF
13 TRBJ1-2 few - TRBV29-1 TGCAGCGCCGGTACAGATTTTAACTATGGCTACACCTTC CSAGTDFNYGYTF
16 TRBJ1-3 few - TRBV5-4 TGTGCCAGCAGCTTTTCCCAAACAGGCTCTGGAAACACCATATATTTT CASSFSQTGSGNTIYF
13 TRBJ1-5 - - TRBV30 TGTGCCTGGGGGATCCTCCCAAATCAGCCCCAGCATTTT CAWGILPNQPQHF
13 TRBJ1-5 few - TRBV4-2 TGTGCCAGCAGCCAAGACTCCATGCAGCCCCAGCATTTT CASSQDSMQPQHF
16 TRBJ2-2 few - TRBV5-1 TGCGCCAGCAGCTGGGCCGGGACCTCGAACACCGGGGAGCTGTTTTTT CASSWAGTSNTGELFF
15 TRBJ2-1 - - TRBV5-4 TGTGCCAGCAGCTTGGTCGGATCGGGAGTCTTAGAGCAGTTCTTC CASSLVGSGVLEQFF
12 TRBJ2-1 - - TRBV30 TGTGCCTGGAGTGTTAGTGGGTGGGAGCAGTTCTTC CAWSVSGWEQFF
14 TRBJ1-5 once - TRBV7-9 TGTGCCAGCAGCTTAGAGGTCTCGGGAAAGCCCCAGCATTTT CASSLEVSGKPQHF
13 TRBJ1-2 many - TRBV2 TGTGCCAGCAGTCGGGACACCAACTATGGCTACACCTTC CASSRDTNYGYTF
15 TRBJ2-7 - TRBD1 TRBV6-5 TGTGCCAGCAGCCCCGCTGGCAGGGGGCCTTACGAGCAGTACTTC CASSPAGRGPYEQYF
12 TRBJ2-5 - - TRBV19 TGTGCCACTGGACAGATCCAAGAGACCCAGTACTTC CATGQIQETQYF
15 TRBJ2-2 - TRBD2 TRBV5-6 TGTGCCAGCAGCCCACTAGCGGGAGGCACCGGGGAGCTGTTTTTT CASSPLAGGTGELFF
14 TRBJ2-3 few - TRBV5-4 TGTGCCAGCAGCCGTCCAATTAGCACAGATACGCAGTATTTT CASSRPISTDTQYF
18 TRBJ2-6 - TRBD1 TRBV4-1 TGCGCCAGCAGCGCGGGACAGGGGGCCGTAGTTGGGGCCAACGTCCTGACTTTC CASSAGQGAVVGANVLTF
15 TRBJ2-2 few TRBD2 TRBV5-1 TGCGCCAGCAGCCCGACTAGCGTGAACACCGGGGAGCTGTTTTTT CASSPTSVNTGELFF
14 TRBJ2-2 - - TRBV5-4 TGTGCCAGCCAAGAGGACTCGAACACCGGGGAGCTGTTTTTT CASQEDSNTGELFF
16 TRBJ2-1 - TRBD2 TRBV11-2 TGTGCCAGCAGCTTAGGGCGGGGGGCGTCCTACAATGAGCAGTTCTTC CASSLGRGASYNEQFF
14 TRBJ1-2 few - TRBV5-1 TGCGCCAGCAGCTTGGCCAGCAGGGACTATGGCTACACCTTC CASSLASRDYGYTF
15 TRBJ2-7 - TRBD1 TRBV28 TGTGCCAGCAGCACCCCGGGGACAGGGGGTGTCGAGCAGTACTTC CASSTPGTGGVEQYF
16 TRBJ2-3 - - TRBV6-1 TGTGCCAGCAGTGAAAGTGCGGACTCTAGCACAGATACGCAGTATTTT CASSESADSSTDTQYF
11 TRBJ2-2 - - TRBV30 TGTGCCTGGAGTGTTGGTGGGGAGCTGTTTTTT CAWSVGGELFF
16 TRBJ2-1 once - TRBV7-8 TGTGCCAGCAGCCTATTTCACATAAATCTTTACAATGAGCAGTTCTTC CASSLFHINLYNEQFF
14 TRBJ2-2 - - TRBV27 TGTGCCAGCAGTAGACGCGAAGGCACCGGGGAGCTGTTTTTT CASSRREGTGELFF
15 TRBJ1-5 - - TRBV28 TGTGCCAGCAGTTTATTAATGAGGGGGAATCAGCCCCAGCATTTT CASSLLMRGNQPQHF
15 TRBJ2-3 - - TRBV7-8 TGTGCCAGCAGCTCACAGGGCGCGATCACAGATACGCAGTATTTT CASSSQGAITDTQYF
14 TRBJ1-2 many - TRBV7-9 TGTGCCAGCAGCTTAGCCGGGACCGCATATGGCTACACCTTC CASSLAGTAYGYTF
12 TRBJ2-7 - - TRBV11-2 TGTGCCAGCAGTAGTGACGGGTACGAGCAGTACTTC CASSSDGYEQYF
15 TRBJ2-3 - TRBD2 TRBV5-6 TGTGCCAGCAGCTACCGGGAGGAGCGGCGAGATACGCAGTATTTT CASSYREERRDTQYF
15 TRBJ2-3 - - TRBV5-1 TGCGCCAGCAGCACGACGTCCCCCCGCGCAGATACGCAGTATTTT CASSTTSPRADTQYF
13 TRBJ2-7 many - TRBV5-8 TGTGCCAGCAGCTTCGGGCGGACCTACGAGCAGTACTTC CASSFGRTYEQYF
17 TRBJ2-3 - TRBD2 TRBV7-3 TGTGCCAGCAGCCCAACGACTAGCGGGAGCAGCACAGATACGCAGTATTTT CASSPTTSGSSTDTQYF
15 TRBJ2-5 - TRBD2 TRBV30 TGTGCCTGGAGTCCAGCTAGCGGGTTCGGGGAGACCCAGTACTTC CAWSPASGFGETQYF
13 TRBJ2-7 - TRBD2 TRBV28 TGTGCCCAACAGGCGGGAGCCGGCTACGAGCAGTACTTC CAQQAGAGYEQYF
17 TRBJ2-1 - - TRBV7-9 TGTGCCAGCAGCTTAGCGCTTGCCGGGAGTCGGCTTGTTGAGCAGTTCTTC CASSLALAGSRLVEQFF
18 TRBJ2-1 - TRBD2 TRBV7-7 TGTGCTAGCAGCTTAGCGGGGGGAGGTGACTCTGCCTACAATGAGCAGTTCTTC CASSLAGGGDSAYNEQFF
15 TRBJ2-4 - - TRBV27 TGTGCCAGCAGTTATGCGGGGCTAGCCAAAAACATTCAGTACTTC CASSYAGLAKNIQYF
16 TRBJ2-7 - TRBD2 TRBV10-1 TGCGCCAGCAGTGAGTCGGGACTAGCGGGAGCGGGGGAGCAGTACTTC CASSESGLAGAGEQYF
17 TRBJ2-7 many TRBD1 TRBV7-6 TGTGCCAGCAGCTTGGGACAGGGGGGACTAGGAGGTTACGAGCAGTACTTC CASSLGQGGLGGYEQYF
12 TRBJ2-7 once - TRBV28 TGTGCCAGCAGCTGGGGGGGCGGCGAGCAGTACTTT CASSWGGGEQYF
14 TRBJ2-3 - - TRBV5-1 TGCGCCAGCAGCGTCGGCCTAGCAACAGATACGCAGTATTTT CASSVGLATDTQYF
13 TRBJ2-3 - - TRBV15 TGTGCCACCAGCAGAGATCATGGAGATACGCAGTATTTT CATSRDHGDTQYF
17 TRBJ2-7 - - TRBV21-1 TGTGCCAGCAGCAAAAAAAACCGGAACCGGGACGCCTACGAGCAGTACTTC CASSKKNRNRDAYEQYF
16 TRBJ2-7 - - TRBV6-1 TGTGCCAGCAGTGAACGGGCAGGCGCGGAGGGCTACGAGCAGTACTTC CASSERAGAEGYEQYF